This T cell receptor beta chain emerged from a study of T cells in Graves' hyperthyroidism and ophthalmopathy. Overall study results and limits: Within blood appeared most thyroid clonotypes that had expanded above 0.001. Ophthalmopathy prediction by the model preceded onset by a median roughly 6.3 months. By a 13 V-J model, ophthalmopathy was set apart from stable hyperthyroidism.

This CDR3 is 14 amino acids long. The germline CDR1 and CDR2 sequences are SGHNT and YENEEA. Between the trimmed V and J ends, which lost 7 bases and 1 base, there was a span of 10 bases. This clonotype was found many times. Its antigen is as yet unknown. Patients were excluded for uncontrolled infection, other autoimmune disease, pregnancy or lactation. The investigators amplified TCR beta CDR3 regions from RNA transcripts. During a first-round RT-PCR of the TCR CDR3, the HTBI primer set was used. One entry per CDR3 protein results from TCRdb running MiXCR on the multiplex PCR reads. The sample consists of roughly 500,000 distinct CDR3 sequences, about half of them appearing once.

Sequenced input: peripheral blood or thyroid tissue (not recorded which). V usage is TRBV11-3 and J usage is TRBJ2-2; the D is unclear. The receptor comes from an adult woman with Graves' disease, either hyperthyroidism or ophthalmopathy (not recorded which). Here the CDR3 reads CASISGRNTGELFF. The CDR3, as DNA: TGTGCCAGCATAAGTGGTCGGAACACCGGGGAGCTGTTTTTT.